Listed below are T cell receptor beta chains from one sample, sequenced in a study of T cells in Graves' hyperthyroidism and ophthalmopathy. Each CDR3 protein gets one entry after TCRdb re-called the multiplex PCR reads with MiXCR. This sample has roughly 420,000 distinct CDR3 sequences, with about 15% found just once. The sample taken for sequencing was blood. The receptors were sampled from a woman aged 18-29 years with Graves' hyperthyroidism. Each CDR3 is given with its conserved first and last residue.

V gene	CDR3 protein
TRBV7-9	CASSIRGVAGGSRDEQYF
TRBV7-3	CASSPGQGLGAFF
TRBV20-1	CSARTSAADTQYF
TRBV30	CAWSVPGAGQPQHF
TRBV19	CASTPQRAPNQPQHF
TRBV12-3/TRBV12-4	CASTRTSGWDEQYF
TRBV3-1	CASSQGTGTHSGNTIYF
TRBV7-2	CASSLIDRVNYGYTF
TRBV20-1	CSARDYSSYNEQFF
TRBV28	CASSLGGLFNYGYTF
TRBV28	CASRGTGVTGANVLTF
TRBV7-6	CASSPAGGSGGELFF
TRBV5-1	CAGSLGSGGERETQYF
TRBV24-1	CATSDRPGTALNTEAFF
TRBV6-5	CASSYSPTGNEQFF
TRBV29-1	CSALASYNEQFF
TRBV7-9	CASSPKGNSEEKLFF
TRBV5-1	CASSSRRDRGNEKLFF
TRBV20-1	CSASPGRGSPLHF
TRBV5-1	CASTGPSYEQYF
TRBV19	CASTETSGSQETQYF
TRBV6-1	CASSPRRASGNTIYF
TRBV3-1	CASSQVLPNTGELFF
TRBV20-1	CSARDQAETNYGYTF
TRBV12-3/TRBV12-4	CASSLTRDEQYF
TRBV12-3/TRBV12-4	CASSLGYEQYF
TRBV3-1	CASSLRGLAGGHTGELFF
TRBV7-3	CASSLNRVGYGYTF
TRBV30	CAWTPGGRAGDTQYF